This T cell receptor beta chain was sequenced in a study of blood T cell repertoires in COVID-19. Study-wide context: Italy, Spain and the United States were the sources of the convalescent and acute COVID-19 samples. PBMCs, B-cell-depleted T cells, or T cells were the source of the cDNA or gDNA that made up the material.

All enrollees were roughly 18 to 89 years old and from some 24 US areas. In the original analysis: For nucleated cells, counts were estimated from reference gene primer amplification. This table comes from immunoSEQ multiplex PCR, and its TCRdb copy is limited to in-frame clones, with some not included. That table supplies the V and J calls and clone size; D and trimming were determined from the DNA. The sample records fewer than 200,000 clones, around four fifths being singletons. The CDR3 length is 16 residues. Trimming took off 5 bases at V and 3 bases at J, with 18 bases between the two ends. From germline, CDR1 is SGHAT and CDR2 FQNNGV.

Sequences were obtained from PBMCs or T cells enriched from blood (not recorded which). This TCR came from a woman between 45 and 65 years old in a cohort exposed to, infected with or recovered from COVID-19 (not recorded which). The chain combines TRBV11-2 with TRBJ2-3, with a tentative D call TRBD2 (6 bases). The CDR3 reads CASSPRRGGITDTQYF. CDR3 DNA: TGTGCCAGCAGCCCTCGCCGGGGCGGGATAACAGATACGCAGTATTTT.